The source of this TCR beta chain is a study of blood T cell repertoires in COVID-19. Produced via immunoSEQ multiplex PCR; TCRdb's table is partial and in-frame only. Of tens of thousands of clones in the sample, approximately 78% were seen once. There are 15 residues in the CDR3. Trimming cost V 6 bases and J 9 bases; bases outside gene matches: 13. Germline V CDR1 and CDR2: MNHEY, SVGAGI. The TCR sequence derives from a human donor in a cohort sampled during active COVID-19. The sequencing input was peripheral blood. This chain connects TRBV6-5 to TRBJ2-1; 8 positions match TRBD1. CDR3 DNA sequence: TGTGCCAGCAGCCGACCCGGGACAGGTCGGGGTGAGCAGTTCTTC. Translated: CASSRPGTGRGEQFF.